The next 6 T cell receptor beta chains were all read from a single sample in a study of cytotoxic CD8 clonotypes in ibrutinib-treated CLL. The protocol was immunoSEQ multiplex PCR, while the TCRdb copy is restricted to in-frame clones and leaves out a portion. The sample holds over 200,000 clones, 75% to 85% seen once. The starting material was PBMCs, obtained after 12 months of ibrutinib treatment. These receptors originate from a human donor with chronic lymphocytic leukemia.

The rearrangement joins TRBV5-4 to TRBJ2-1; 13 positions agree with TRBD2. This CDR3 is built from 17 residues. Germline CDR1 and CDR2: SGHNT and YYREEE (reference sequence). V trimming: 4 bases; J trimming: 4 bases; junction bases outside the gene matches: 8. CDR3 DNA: TGTGCCAGCAGCCCCGGACTAGCGGGAGTCGTATACAATGAGCAGTTCTTC. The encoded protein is CASSPGLAGVVYNEQFF. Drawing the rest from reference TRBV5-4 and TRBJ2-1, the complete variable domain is ETGVTQSPTHLIKTRGQQVTLRCSSQSGHNTVSWYQQALGQGPQFIFQYYREEENGRGNFPPRFSGLQFPNYSSELNVNALELDDSALYLCASSPGLAGVVYNEQFFGPGTRLTVL.

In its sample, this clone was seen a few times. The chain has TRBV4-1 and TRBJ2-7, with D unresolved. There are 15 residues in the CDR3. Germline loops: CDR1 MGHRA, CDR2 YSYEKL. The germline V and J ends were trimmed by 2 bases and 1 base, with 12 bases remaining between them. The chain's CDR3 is CASSQSRANSYEQYF. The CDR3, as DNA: TGCGCCAGCAGCCAAAGCAGAGCCAATTCCTACGAGCAGTACTTC.

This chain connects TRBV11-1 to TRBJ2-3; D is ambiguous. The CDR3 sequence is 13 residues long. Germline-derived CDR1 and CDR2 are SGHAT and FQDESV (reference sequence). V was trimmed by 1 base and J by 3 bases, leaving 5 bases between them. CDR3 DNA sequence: TGTGCCAGCAGCTTAGGCTCTACAGATACGCAGTATTTT. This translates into CASSLGSTDTQYF.

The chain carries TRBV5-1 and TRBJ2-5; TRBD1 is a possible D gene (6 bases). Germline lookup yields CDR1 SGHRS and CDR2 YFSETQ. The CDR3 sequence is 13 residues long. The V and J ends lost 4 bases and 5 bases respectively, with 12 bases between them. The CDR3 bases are TGCGCCAGCAGCACAGGGCTGGATGAGACCCAGTACTTC. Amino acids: CASSTGLDETQYF.

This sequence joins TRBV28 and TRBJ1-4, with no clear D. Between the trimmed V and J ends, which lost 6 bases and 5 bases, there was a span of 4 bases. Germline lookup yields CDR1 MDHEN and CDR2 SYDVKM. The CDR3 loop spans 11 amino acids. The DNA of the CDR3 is TGTGCCAGCAGCCGAAATGAAAAACTGTTTTTT. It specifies CASSRNEKLFF.

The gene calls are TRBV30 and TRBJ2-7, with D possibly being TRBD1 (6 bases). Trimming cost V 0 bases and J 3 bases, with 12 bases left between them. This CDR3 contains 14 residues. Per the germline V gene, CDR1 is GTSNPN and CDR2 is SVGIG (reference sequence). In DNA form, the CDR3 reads TGTGCCTGGAGTGTACCCAGGGGAATCTACGAGCAGTACTTC. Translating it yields CAWSVPRGIYEQYF.